These T cell receptor beta chains were read from a single sample in a study of blood T cell repertoires in COVID-19. TCRdb's copy holds only in-frame clones and misses some; the assay was immunoSEQ multiplex PCR. The data hold about 350,000 clones, with 88% observed a single time. Sequencing was performed on PBMCs or T cells enriched from blood (not recorded which). The receptor source for this set is a young woman who had been exposed to COVID-19. Each CDR3 is given with its conserved first and last residue. Each record gives: V gene, clone size, D gene, J gene, CDR3 protein, CDR3 DNA. A D gene is named only where the DNA matches it firmly. Rows give clone size only sometimes, using once, few, many, or a class for an expanded clone.

V gene: TRBV11-2; clone size: -; D gene: TRBD2; J gene: TRBJ2-1; CDR3 protein: CASSPRPVQGTSGYNEQFF; CDR3 DNA: TGTGCCAGCAGCCCACGCCCGGTTCAGGGGACTAGCGGTTACAATGAGCAGTTCTTC
V gene: TRBV5-1; clone size: -; D gene: TRBD2; J gene: TRBJ2-3; CDR3 protein: CASSPGLAGRTDTQYF; CDR3 DNA: TGCGCCAGCAGCCCGGGACTAGCGGGACGCACAGATACGCAGTATTTT
V gene: TRBV12-3/TRBV12-4; clone size: -; D gene: -; J gene: TRBJ2-3; CDR3 protein: CASSLMSPDTQYF; CDR3 DNA: TGTGCCAGCAGTTTAATGAGCCCGGATACGCAGTATTTT
V gene: TRBV10-3; clone size: -; D gene: -; J gene: TRBJ1-3; CDR3 protein: CAISFGEGNTIYF; CDR3 DNA: TGTGCCATCAGTTTCGGGGAAGGAAACACCATATATTTT
V gene: TRBV19; clone size: few; D gene: -; J gene: TRBJ2-5; CDR3 protein: CASSIGGTSQETQYF; CDR3 DNA: TGTGCCAGTAGTATAGGGGGGACTTCCCAAGAGACCCAGTACTTC
V gene: TRBV28; clone size: -; D gene: TRBD2; J gene: TRBJ2-7; CDR3 protein: CASSFLAGVVSGSYEQYF; CDR3 DNA: TGTGCCAGCAGTTTCCTAGCGGGAGTCGTTTCGGGGTCGTACGAGCAGTACTTC
V gene: TRBV28; clone size: -; D gene: -; J gene: TRBJ2-7; CDR3 protein: CASSPGTFVAEQYF; CDR3 DNA: TGTGCCAGCAGCCCCGGGACATTCGTCGCCGAGCAGTACTTC
V gene: TRBV3-1/TRBV3-2; clone size: -; D gene: -; J gene: TRBJ1-6; CDR3 protein: CASSQRGSNSPLHF; CDR3 DNA: TGTGCCAGCAGCCAAAGGGGCTCTAATTCACCCCTCCACTTT
V gene: TRBV7-8; clone size: -; D gene: -; J gene: TRBJ2-5; CDR3 protein: CASSLYPRGGETQYF; CDR3 DNA: TGTGCCAGCAGCCTCTACCCGAGGGGGGGAGAGACCCAGTACTTC
V gene: TRBV30; clone size: -; D gene: TRBD2; J gene: TRBJ2-3; CDR3 protein: CAWEGPKGLAGRYTDTQYF; CDR3 DNA: TGTGCCTGGGAGGGCCCAAAAGGGCTAGCGGGACGTTACACAGATACGCAGTATTTT
V gene: TRBV19; clone size: -; D gene: -; J gene: TRBJ2-2; CDR3 protein: CASKGTNTGELFF; CDR3 DNA: TGTGCCAGTAAGGGGACGAACACCGGGGAGCTGTTTTTT
V gene: TRBV11-2; clone size: -; D gene: TRBD2; J gene: TRBJ2-7; CDR3 protein: CASSLGGTGGGQYF; CDR3 DNA: TGTGCCAGCAGCTTAGGAGGCACGGGGGGTGGGCAGTACTTC
V gene: TRBV7-7; clone size: -; D gene: TRBD1; J gene: TRBJ2-7; CDR3 protein: CASSSPGQADLNSEIFSYEQYF; CDR3 DNA: TGTGCTAGCAGCTCTCCGGGACAGGCCGACCTTAATTCGGAAATATTCTCCTACGAGCAGTACTTC
V gene: TRBV30; clone size: -; D gene: TRBD1; J gene: TRBJ2-2; CDR3 protein: CAFNRDSVGELFF; CDR3 DNA: TGTGCCTTCAACCGGGACAGCGTGGGGGAGCTGTTTTTT
V gene: TRBV19; clone size: -; D gene: -; J gene: TRBJ1-1; CDR3 protein: CAGGTAFF; CDR3 DNA: TGTGCGGGGGGTACGGCTTTCTTT
V gene: TRBV7-9; clone size: few; D gene: TRBD2; J gene: TRBJ2-7; CDR3 protein: CASLGGYEQYF; CDR3 DNA: TGTGCCAGCTTGGGGGGGTACGAGCAGTACTTC
V gene: TRBV24-1; clone size: once; D gene: -; J gene: TRBJ2-2; CDR3 protein: CATSDWGQPSSTGELFF; CDR3 DNA: TGTGCCACCAGTGATTGGGGACAACCGTCAAGCACCGGGGAGCTGTTTTTT
V gene: TRBV4-2; clone size: -; D gene: TRBD2; J gene: TRBJ2-1; CDR3 protein: CASSHPGRDEQFF; CDR3 DNA: TGTGCCAGCAGCCACCCCGGGAGGGACGAGCAGTTCTTC
V gene: TRBV27; clone size: -; D gene: -; J gene: TRBJ2-2; CDR3 protein: CASTFNTGELFF; CDR3 DNA: TGTGCCAGCACCTTTAACACCGGGGAGCTGTTTTTT
V gene: TRBV11-2; clone size: -; D gene: -; J gene: TRBJ2-3; CDR3 protein: CASSSRVMSTDTQYF; CDR3 DNA: TGTGCCAGCAGCTCCCGGGTCATGAGCACAGATACGCAGTATTTT
V gene: TRBV28; clone size: -; D gene: -; J gene: TRBJ2-7; CDR3 protein: CASSLQGGIPYEQYF; CDR3 DNA: TGTGCCAGCAGTTTACAGGGTGGTATCCCCTACGAGCAGTACTTC
V gene: TRBV5-1; clone size: -; D gene: TRBD2; J gene: TRBJ2-7; CDR3 protein: CASSLGILAGGPSEQYF; CDR3 DNA: TGCGCCAGCAGCTTGGGGATACTAGCGGGAGGGCCGAGCGAGCAGTACTTC
V gene: TRBV5-1; clone size: -; D gene: -; J gene: TRBJ2-3; CDR3 protein: CASSLVVGGGLSTDTQYF; CDR3 DNA: TGCGCCAGCAGCTTGGTTGTGGGAGGCGGTTTAAGCACAGATACGCAGTATTTT
V gene: TRBV6-4; clone size: -; D gene: -; J gene: TRBJ2-2; CDR3 protein: CASSEYLSGELFF; CDR3 DNA: TGTGCCAGCAGTGAATATTTGTCCGGGGAGCTGTTTTTT
V gene: TRBV9; clone size: -; D gene: -; J gene: TRBJ1-1; CDR3 protein: CASSVSPGAEAFF; CDR3 DNA: TGTGCCAGCAGCGTAAGCCCAGGGGCTGAAGCTTTCTTT